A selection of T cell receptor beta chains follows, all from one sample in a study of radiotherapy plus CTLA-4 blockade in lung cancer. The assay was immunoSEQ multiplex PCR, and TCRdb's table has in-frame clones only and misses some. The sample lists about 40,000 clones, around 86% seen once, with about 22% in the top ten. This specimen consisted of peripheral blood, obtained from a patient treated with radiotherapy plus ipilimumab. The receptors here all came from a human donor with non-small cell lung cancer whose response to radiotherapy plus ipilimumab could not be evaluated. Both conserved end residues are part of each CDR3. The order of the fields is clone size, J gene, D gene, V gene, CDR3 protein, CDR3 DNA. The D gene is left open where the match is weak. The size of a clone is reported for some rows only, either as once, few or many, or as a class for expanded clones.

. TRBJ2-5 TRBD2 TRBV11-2 CASSSTSGGQETQYF TGTGCCAGCAGCTCGACTAGCGGGGGCCAAGAGACCCAGTACTTC
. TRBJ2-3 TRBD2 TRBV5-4 CASSRTSGRAGFTDTQYF TGTGCCAGCAGCCGGACTAGCGGGAGGGCCGGGTTCACAGATACGCAGTATTTT
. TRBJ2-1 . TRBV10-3 CAISEGQYNEQFF TGTGCCATCAGTGAGGGCCAATACAATGAGCAGTTCTTC
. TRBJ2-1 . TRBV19 CASSPLGLSYNEQFF TGTGCCAGTAGTCCCCTCGGACTTTCCTACAATGAGCAGTTCTTC
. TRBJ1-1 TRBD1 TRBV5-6 CASSLGTGKGEAFF TGTGCCAGCAGCCTCGGGACAGGGAAGGGTGAAGCTTTCTTT
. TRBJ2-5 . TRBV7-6 CASSTRGQETQYF TGTGCCAGCAGCACCCGGGGGCAAGAGACCCAGTACTTC
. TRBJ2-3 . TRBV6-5 CASRRQGKDTQYF TGTGCCAGCAGACGGCAGGGTAAAGATACGCAGTATTTT
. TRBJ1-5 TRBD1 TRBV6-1 CASSEGQAGQPQHF TGTGCCAGCAGTGAGGGACAGGCCGGGCAGCCCCAGCATTTT
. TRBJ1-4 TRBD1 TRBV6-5 CASSSQGAESEKLFF TGTGCCAGCAGTTCTCAGGGGGCGGAAAGCGAAAAACTGTTTTTT
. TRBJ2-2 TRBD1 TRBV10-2 CASESETGSTGELFF TGCGCCAGCGAGTCCGAGACAGGGTCCACCGGGGAGCTGTTTTTT
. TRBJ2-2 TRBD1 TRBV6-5 CASSYGTGLNTGELFF TGTGCCAGCAGTTACGGGACAGGTTTGAACACCGGGGAGCTGTTTTTT
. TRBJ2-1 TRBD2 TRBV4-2 CASSQHIRTGGGAPISEQFF TGTGCCAGCAGCCAACATATTAGGACTGGCGGGGGGGCCCCAATCAGTGAGCAGTTCTTC
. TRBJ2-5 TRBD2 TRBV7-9 CASSFLSGRAEVKETQYF TGTGCCAGCAGCTTCTTGAGCGGGAGGGCCGAGGTGAAGGAGACCCAGTACTTC
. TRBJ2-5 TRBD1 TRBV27 CASSSVTGIKTQYF TGTGCCAGCAGCTCGGTGACAGGGATAAAGACCCAGTACTTC
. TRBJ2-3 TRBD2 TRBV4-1 CASSQGRLAGADTQYF TGCGCCAGCAGCCAAGGGCGGCTAGCGGGAGCAGATACGCAGTATTTT
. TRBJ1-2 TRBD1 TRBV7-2 CASSFGQGGNYGYTF TGTGCCAGCAGCTTCGGACAGGGAGGGAACTATGGCTACACCTTC
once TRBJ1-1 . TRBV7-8 CASSLAVGGIEAFF TGTGCCAGCAGCTTAGCCGTAGGGGGAATTGAAGCTTTCTTT
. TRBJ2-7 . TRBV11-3 CASSLGPDLSYEQYF TGTGCCAGCAGCTTAGGTCCAGATCTCTCCTACGAGCAGTACTTC
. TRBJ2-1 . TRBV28 CASSPTDTNEQFF TGTGCCAGCAGTCCCACCGACACCAATGAGCAGTTCTTC
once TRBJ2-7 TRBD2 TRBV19 CASIIGGGPAYEQYF TGTGCCAGTATCATCGGGGGGGGCCCGGCCTACGAGCAGTACTTC
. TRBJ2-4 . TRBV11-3 CASSFDEQILAKNIQYF TGTGCCAGCAGCTTTGACGAACAGATTCTAGCCAAAAACATTCAGTACTTC
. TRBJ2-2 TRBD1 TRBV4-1 CASQGVNTGELFF TGCGCCTCACAGGGGGTGAACACCGGGGAGCTGTTTTTT
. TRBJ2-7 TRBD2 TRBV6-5 CASSYSGDSYSYEQYF TGTGCCAGCAGTTATAGCGGGGACTCTTACTCCTACGAGCAGTACTTC
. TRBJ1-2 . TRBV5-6 CASSLPGNYGYTF TGTGCCAGCAGCCTGCCAGGGAATTATGGCTACACCTTC
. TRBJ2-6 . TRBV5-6 CASSLEGAGANVLTF TGTGCCAGCAGCTTGGAGGGGGCTGGGGCCAACGTCCTGACTTTC
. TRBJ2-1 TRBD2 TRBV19 CASSPTPTSGRTYNEQFF TGTGCCAGTAGTCCCACCCCTACTAGCGGGAGGACCTACAATGAGCAGTTCTTC
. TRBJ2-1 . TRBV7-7 CASSLPRRPFFYNEQFF TGTGCTAGCAGCTTACCACGGAGACCGTTCTTCTACAATGAGCAGTTCTTC
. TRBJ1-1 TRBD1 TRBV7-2 CASSADRGTEAFF TGTGCCAGCAGCGCCGACAGGGGCACTGAAGCTTTCTTT
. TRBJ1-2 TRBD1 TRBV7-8 CASSLRQGAGGYTF TGTGCCAGCAGCTTAAGACAGGGGGCCGGTGGCTACACCTTC
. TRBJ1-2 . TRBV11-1 CASSLGQGSKDYGYTF TGTGCCAGCAGCCTGGGGCAGGGGAGCAAAGACTATGGCTACACCTTC
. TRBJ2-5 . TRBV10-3 CAISGDKQETQYF TGTGCCATCAGTGGGGACAAGCAAGAGACCCAGTACTTC
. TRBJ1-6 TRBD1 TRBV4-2 CASSQGRGHSPLHF TGTGCCAGCAGCCAGGGCAGGGGGCATTCACCCCTCCACTTT
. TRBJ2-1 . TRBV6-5 CASSYRQGGKNEQFF TGTGCCAGCAGTTACCGGCAGGGTGGGAAAAATGAGCAGTTCTTC
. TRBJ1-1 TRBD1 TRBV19 CASTQRGTGNTEAFF TGTGCCAGTACCCAGAGGGGGACAGGGAACACTGAAGCTTTCTTT
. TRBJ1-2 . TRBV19 CASSILGGANYGYTF TGTGCCAGTAGTATTTTGGGAGGAGCTAACTATGGCTACACCTTC
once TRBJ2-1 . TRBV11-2 CASSSGGSSYNEQFF TGTGCCAGCAGCTCTGGAGGGAGCTCCTACAATGAGCAGTTCTTC
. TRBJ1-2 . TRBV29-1 CSVEGGRVYGSTF TGCAGCGTTGAGGGAGGCAGGGTTTATGGAAGCACCTTC
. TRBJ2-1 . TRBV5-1 CASSYTGNQGNEQFF TGCGCCAGCAGCTACACAGGGAACCAAGGGAATGAGCAGTTCTTC
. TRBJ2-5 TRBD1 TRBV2 CASSRDRRAQYF TGTGCCAGCAGTAGGGACAGAAGGGCCCAGTACTTC
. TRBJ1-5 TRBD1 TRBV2 CASSADRVRQPQHF TGTGCCAGCAGTGCCGACAGGGTTCGGCAGCCCCAGCATTTT
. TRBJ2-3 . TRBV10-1 CASQGGGTDTQYF TGCGCCAGCCAGGGGGGCGGCACAGATACGCAGTATTTT
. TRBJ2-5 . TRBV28 CASDAQGTTQYF TGTGCCAGCGACGCACAGGGTACGACCCAGTACTTC
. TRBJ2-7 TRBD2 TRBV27 CAIGGNAYEQYF TGTGCCATCGGGGGGAATGCCTACGAGCAGTACTTC
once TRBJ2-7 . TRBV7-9 CASSLVVYEQYF TGTGCCAGCAGCTTAGTAGTTTACGAGCAGTACTTC
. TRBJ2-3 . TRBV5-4 CASSLGAGGFEDTQYF TGTGCCAGCAGCTTGGGGGCAGGCGGGTTTGAAGATACGCAGTATTTT
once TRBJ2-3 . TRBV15 CATSRDGIAQSTDTQYF TGTGCCACCAGCAGGGACGGGATTGCACAGAGCACAGATACGCAGTATTTT
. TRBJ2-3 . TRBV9 CASSAAGDSTDTQYF TGTGCCAGCAGCGCGGCAGGGGATAGCACAGATACGCAGTATTTT
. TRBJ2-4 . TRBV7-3 CASSQEGVIQYF TGTGCCAGCAGCCAAGAGGGGGTCATTCAGTACTTC
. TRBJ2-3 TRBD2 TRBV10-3 CASRDYTDTQYF TGTGCCTCCCGGGACTACACAGATACGCAGTATTTT
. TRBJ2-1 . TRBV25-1 CASRSTSSYNEQFF TGTGCCAGCAGATCCACCAGCTCCTACAATGAGCAGTTCTTC
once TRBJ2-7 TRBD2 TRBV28 CASQHPGLASEQYF TGTGCCAGCCAGCACCCTGGACTAGCGAGCGAGCAGTACTTC
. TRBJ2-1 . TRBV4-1 CASSQEWLGGALDEQFF TGCGCCAGCAGCCAAGAATGGCTTGGAGGGGCCCTGGATGAGCAGTTCTTC
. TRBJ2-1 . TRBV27 CASNLAPVEYNEQFF TGTGCCAGCAACCTTGCACCAGTTGAATACAATGAGCAGTTCTTC
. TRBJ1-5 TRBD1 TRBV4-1 CASSRGTGGLSSNQPQHF TGCGCCAGCAGCCGAGGGACAGGGGGCTTGTCTAGCAATCAGCCCCAGCATTTT
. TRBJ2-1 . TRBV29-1 CSVEDLLGGNEQFF TGCAGCGTTGAAGATCTTCTGGGGGGCAATGAGCAGTTCTTC
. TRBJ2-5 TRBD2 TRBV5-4 CASSLAGVGETQYF TGTGCCAGCAGCTTAGCGGGAGTTGGGGAGACCCAGTACTTC
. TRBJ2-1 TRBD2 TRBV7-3 CASSSGLAGGENEQFF TGTGCCAGCAGCTCGGGACTAGCGGGAGGGGAGAATGAGCAGTTCTTC
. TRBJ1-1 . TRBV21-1 CASSKAPDRGGAWSEAFF TGTGCCAGCAGCAAAGCTCCGGACAGGGGAGGCGCTTGGTCTGAAGCTTTCTTT
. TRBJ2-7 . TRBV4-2 CASSQDRGIREQYF TGTGCCAGCAGCCAAGATCGAGGTATAAGGGAGCAGTACTTC